Reported below is one T cell receptor (beta chain). This clonotype showed up many times. Its antigen is not yet known. There are no base qualities to consult, and no much larger clone falls within one base. This entry is derived from a study of breast tumors, draining lymph nodes, adjacent tissues (dated by TCRdb to between 2015 and 2016). Background for the entire study: Breast cancer patients provided tumor, adjacent nontumor tissue and axillary lymph nodes, and the study compared the TCR beta repertoires across these three sources. The study was designed to assess the relationships and possible T-cell exchange between tumor, surrounding tissue and draining lymph node repertoires in human breast cancer. Study-wide conclusions, independent of this receptor: A scenario in which most tumor T cells derive from the lymph node and then expand within tumor tissue was judged to be consistent with the data. The study presented the conclusion that tumor T cells originate in lymph nodes as consistent with a hypothesis, not as something directly demonstrated. Tumor T-cell repertoires showed less diversity than lymph node repertoires and more diversity than nontumor tissue repertoires, and tumor T-cell repertoires showed preferential V and J gene usage. In luminal-like breast cancer, tumor and nontumor tissue repertoires resembled each other significantly more than in basal-like breast cancer.

Sequencer: Illumina HiSeq 2000. TCR beta chain libraries were generated through multiplex PCR amplification. High-throughput sequencing was used to analyze the amplified TCR beta chain products. In-frame beta chains were kept once TCRdb had trimmed the public reads at Q25 with fastp and called clones with MiXCR. Rows are unified per CDR3 protein, each entry keeping the most common DNA and genes. The sample table lists 47,000 or so distinct CDR3 sequences, under 25% of them with a count of one. The ten largest clones represent 8% of the sample. Reading the germline V gene gives CDR1 SGHRS and CDR2 YFSETQ. The CDR3 has 18 amino acids, counting the end cysteine and phenylalanine. Solely the CDR3 DNA is kept, with 54 bases framed from the first base. V was cut back by 0 bases and J by 0 bases, leaving a gap of 17 bases between them.

This TCR derives from a female donor with breast cancer. Some clones in this sample may be carry-over from other donors' samples. Sequenced sample: breast tumor tissue. This chain joins TRBV5-1 to TRBJ2-3; the D gene is perhaps TRBD2, on 6 matching bases. The CDR3: CASSLAGGSGVSTDTQYF. DNA sequence: TGCGCCAGCAGCTTGGCCGGGGGATCGGGGGTTAGCACAGATACGCAGTATTTT. Full variable domain (CDR3 extended with the reference TRBV5-1 and TRBJ2-3 proteins): KAGVTQTPRYLIKTRGQQVTLSCSPISGHRSVSWYQQTPGQGLQFLFEYFSETQRNKGNFPGRFSGRQFSNSRSEMNVSTLELGDSALYLCASSLAGGSGVSTDTQYFGPGTRLTVL.